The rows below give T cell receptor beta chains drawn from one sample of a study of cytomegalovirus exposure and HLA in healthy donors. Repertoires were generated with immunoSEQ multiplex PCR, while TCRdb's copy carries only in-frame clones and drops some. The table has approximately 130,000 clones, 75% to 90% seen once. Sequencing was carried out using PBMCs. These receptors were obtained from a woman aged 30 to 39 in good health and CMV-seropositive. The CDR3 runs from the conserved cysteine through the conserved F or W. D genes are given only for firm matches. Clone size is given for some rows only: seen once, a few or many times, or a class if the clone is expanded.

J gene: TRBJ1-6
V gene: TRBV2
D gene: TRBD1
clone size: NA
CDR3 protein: CASSEALLKRQGAYNSPLHF
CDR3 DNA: TGTGCCAGCAGTGAAGCGCTTCTAAAGAGGCAGGGGGCTTATAATTCACCCCTCCACTTT

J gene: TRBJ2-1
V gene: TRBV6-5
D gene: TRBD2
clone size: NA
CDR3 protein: CASSFLSSGGYNEQFF
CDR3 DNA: TGTGCCAGCAGTTTCCTCTCTAGCGGGGGATACAATGAGCAGTTCTTC

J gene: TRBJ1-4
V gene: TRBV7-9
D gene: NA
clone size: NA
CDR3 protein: CASSFLPGGAEKLFF
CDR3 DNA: TGTGCCAGCAGCTTCCTGCCGGGGGGCGCCGAAAAACTGTTTTTT

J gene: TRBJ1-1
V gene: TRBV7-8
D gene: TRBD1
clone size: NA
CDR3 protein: CASSLAGQGLEAFF
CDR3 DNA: TGTGCCAGCAGCTTAGCTGGACAGGGCCTTGAAGCTTTCTTT

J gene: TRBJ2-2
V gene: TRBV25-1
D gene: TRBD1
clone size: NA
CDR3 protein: CASSEDRGLAGELFF
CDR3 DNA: TGTGCCAGCAGTGAGGACAGGGGGCTCGCCGGGGAGCTGTTTTTT

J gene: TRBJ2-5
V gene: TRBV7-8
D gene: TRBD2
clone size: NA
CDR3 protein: CASSLALRGNQETQYF
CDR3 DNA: TGTGCCAGCAGCTTAGCTTTGCGGGGGAACCAAGAGACCCAGTACTTC

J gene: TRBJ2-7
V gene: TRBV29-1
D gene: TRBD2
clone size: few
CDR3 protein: CSVGVSGAVYEQYF
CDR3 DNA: TGCAGCGTTGGGGTAAGCGGGGCCGTCTACGAGCAGTACTTC

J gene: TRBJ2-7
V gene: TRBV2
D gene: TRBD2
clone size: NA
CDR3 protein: CASSERAGNAYEQYF
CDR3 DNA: TGTGCCAGCAGTGAGAGAGCGGGGAACGCCTACGAGCAGTACTTC

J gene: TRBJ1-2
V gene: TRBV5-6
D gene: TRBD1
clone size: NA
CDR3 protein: CASSFPQGANYGYTF
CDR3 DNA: TGTGCCAGCAGCTTCCCACAGGGGGCGAACTATGGCTACACCTTC

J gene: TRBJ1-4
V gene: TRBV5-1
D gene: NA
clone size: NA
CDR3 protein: CASTPGTMDEKLFF
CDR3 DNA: TGCGCCAGCACCCCCGGGACAATGGATGAAAAACTGTTTTTT

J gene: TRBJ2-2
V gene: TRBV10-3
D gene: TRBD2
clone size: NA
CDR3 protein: CAILAGLVGTGELFF
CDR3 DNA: TGTGCCATCCTCGCCGGACTAGTTGGAACCGGGGAGCTGTTTTTT

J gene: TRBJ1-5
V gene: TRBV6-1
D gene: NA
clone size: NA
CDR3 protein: CASSEAKGMINQPQHF
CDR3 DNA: TGTGCCAGCAGTGAAGCGAAGGGGATGATCAATCAGCCCCAGCATTTT

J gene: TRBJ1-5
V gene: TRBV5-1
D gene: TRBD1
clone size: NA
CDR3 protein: CASSPGTGTSQPQHF
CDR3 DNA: TGCGCCAGCAGCCCCGGGACAGGGACGAGTCAGCCCCAGCATTTT

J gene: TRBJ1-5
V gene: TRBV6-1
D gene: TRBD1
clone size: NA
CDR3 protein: CASSERQGRSNQPQHF
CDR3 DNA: TGTGCCAGCAGTGAAAGACAGGGGAGAAGCAATCAGCCCCAGCATTTT

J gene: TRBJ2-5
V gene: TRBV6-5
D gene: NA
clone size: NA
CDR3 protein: CASSYSITGPQETQYF
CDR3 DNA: TGTGCCAGCAGTTACTCGATCACAGGCCCCCAAGAGACCCAGTACTTC

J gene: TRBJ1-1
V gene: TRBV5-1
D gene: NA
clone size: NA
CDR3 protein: CASSLDPETEAFF
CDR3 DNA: TGCGCCAGCAGCTTGGACCCGGAGACTGAAGCTTTCTTT

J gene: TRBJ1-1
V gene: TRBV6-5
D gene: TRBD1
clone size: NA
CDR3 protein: CASGGTVNTEAFF
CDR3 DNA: TGTGCCAGCGGGGGGACAGTGAACACTGAAGCTTTCTTT

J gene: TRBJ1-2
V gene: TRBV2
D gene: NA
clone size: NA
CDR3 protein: CASIEEINYGYTF
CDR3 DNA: TGTGCCAGCATTGAGGAGATAAACTATGGCTACACCTTC

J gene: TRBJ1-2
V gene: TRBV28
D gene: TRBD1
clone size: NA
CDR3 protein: CASSLSGQGSNYGYTF
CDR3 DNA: TGTGCCAGCAGTTTATCGGGACAGGGATCAAACTATGGCTACACCTTC

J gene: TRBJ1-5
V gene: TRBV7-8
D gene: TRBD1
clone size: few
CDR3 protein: CASSGGTGQQPQHF
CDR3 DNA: TGTGCCAGCAGCGGGGGGACAGGCCAACAGCCCCAGCATTTT

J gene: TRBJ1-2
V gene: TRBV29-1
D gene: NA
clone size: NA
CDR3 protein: CSVEVGGADLYGYTF
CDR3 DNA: TGCAGCGTTGAGGTTGGGGGGGCCGACCTCTATGGCTACACCTTC

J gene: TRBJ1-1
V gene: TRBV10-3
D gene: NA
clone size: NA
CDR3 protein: CAISESGPNTEAFF
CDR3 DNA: TGTGCCATCAGTGAGTCTGGCCCTAACACTGAAGCTTTCTTT

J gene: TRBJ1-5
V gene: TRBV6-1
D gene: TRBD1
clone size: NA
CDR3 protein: CASSDRDRGIQPQHF
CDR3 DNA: TGTGCCAGCAGTGACCGGGACAGGGGAATTCAGCCCCAGCATTTT

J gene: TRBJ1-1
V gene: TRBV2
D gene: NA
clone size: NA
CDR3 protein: CASSSGPAFF
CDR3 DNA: TGTGCCAGCAGTAGCGGGCCAGCTTTCTTT

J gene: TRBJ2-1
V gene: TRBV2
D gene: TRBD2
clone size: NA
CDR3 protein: CASSEAGLAANEQFF
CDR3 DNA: TGTGCCAGCAGTGAAGCGGGACTAGCGGCAAATGAGCAGTTCTTC